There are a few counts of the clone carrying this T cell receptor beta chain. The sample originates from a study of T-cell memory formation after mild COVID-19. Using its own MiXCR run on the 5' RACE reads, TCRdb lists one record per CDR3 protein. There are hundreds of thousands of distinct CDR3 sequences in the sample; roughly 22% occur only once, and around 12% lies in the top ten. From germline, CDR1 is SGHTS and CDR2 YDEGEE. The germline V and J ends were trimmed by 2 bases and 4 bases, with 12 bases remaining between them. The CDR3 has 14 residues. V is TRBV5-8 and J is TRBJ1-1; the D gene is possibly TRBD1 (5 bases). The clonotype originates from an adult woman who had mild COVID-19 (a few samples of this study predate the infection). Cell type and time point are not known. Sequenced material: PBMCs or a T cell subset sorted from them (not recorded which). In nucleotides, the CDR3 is TGTGCCAGCAGCTTCTGGGGGAGGGTCACTGAAGCTTTCTTT. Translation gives CASSFWGRVTEAFF.